This record concerns one T cell receptor beta chain sequence. What it binds is not known. This specimen comes from a study of T cells in Graves' hyperthyroidism and ophthalmopathy. Study results and caveats: Ophthalmopathy cases were set apart from stable hyperthyroidism by a 13 V-J model. Appearing also in blood were most of the thyroid clonotypes expanded above 0.001.

The investigators amplified TCR beta CDR3 regions from RNA transcripts. A first-round RT-PCR of the TCR CDR3 used the HTBI primer set. TCRdb used MiXCR to reprocess the multiplex PCR reads, holding one entry per CDR3 protein. The sample lists roughly 750,000 distinct CDR3 sequences; about a sixth were seen once. V lost 2 bases and J 5 bases, leaving 11 bases between the germline ends. This CDR3 has 14 amino acids. Per germline, CDR1 WNHNN and CDR2 SYGVQD (reference sequence). The chain joins TRBV10-1 to TRBJ2-3; possibly TRBD1 for D (5 bases). The source is a man younger than 35 with Graves' hyperthyroidism. The source material was blood. Here the CDR3 DNA reads TGCGCCAGCAGTGAGGAAGGGGATGAAGATACGCAGTATTTT. Translated: CASSEEGDEDTQYF.